The 15 T cell receptor beta chains below were found in one sample sequenced in a study of CD8+ T cells in alopecia areata. Treatment described: oral pan-JAK inhibitor, 5-10 mg twice daily. Isolated RNA was reverse transcribed into cDNA used as the sequencing template. Using immunoSEQ multiplex PCR, the repertoire was profiled, and TCRdb retains in-frame clones only, with some absent. The sample shows 150,000 to 200,000 clones, less than 70% of them seen only once. The starting material was CD4+ T cells sorted from blood, obtained between weeks 47 and 50, from a patient treated with tofacitinib. These receptors were taken from a human donor with alopecia areata.

The chain is built from TRBV29-1 and TRBJ2-1; a weak D match, TRBD1 (5 bases). V was trimmed by 5 bases and J by 1 base, leaving 9 bases between them. CDR3 length equals 13 residues. Germline CDR1 reads SQVTM; CDR2 reads ANQGSEA. Here the CDR3 DNA reads TGCAGCGTTATGACAGCATCCTACAATGAGCAGTTCTTC. As protein: CSVMTASYNEQFF.

The genes are TRBV29-1 and TRBJ2-1; possibly TRBD1 for D (5 bases). Germline V CDR1 and CDR2: SQVTM, ANQGSEA. Trimming cost V 3 bases and J 0 bases, with 9 bases left between them. The CDR3 totals 14 residues. The CDR3 DNA reads as TGCAGCGTTGATCCAGGGAACTCCTACAATGAGCAGTTCTTC. Protein sequence: CSVDPGNSYNEQFF.

The chain joins TRBV4-1 to TRBJ2-7; weak D call: TRBD1 (6 bases). Germline CDR1 and CDR2: MGHRA and YSYEKL. The CDR3 consists of 18 residues. V lost 2 bases to trimming and J lost 2 bases, with 22 bases between them. CDR3 nucleotide sequence: TGCGCCAGCAGCCAACTTCTAACTACAGGGCCCAACGCCTACGAGCAGTACTTC. Amino acids: CASSQLLTTGPNAYEQYF.

The gene calls are TRBV27 and TRBJ1-4, with D perhaps TRBD1 (5 bases). This CDR3 region has 16 residues. Germline values: CDR1 MNHEY, CDR2 SMNVEV (reference sequence). Trimming pared 2 bases from V and 5 bases from J, leaving 15 bases between. In nucleotides, the CDR3 is TGTGCCAGCAGTTTAACACTCGGGACCGTAAATGAAAAACTGTTTTTT. As protein: CASSLTLGTVNEKLFF.

The chain employs TRBV7-6 and TRBJ2-6; no reliable D call. The V gene lost 6 bases and the J gene lost 0 bases, with 6 bases spanning the gap. Germline V CDR1 and CDR2: SGHVS, FNYEAQ. This CDR3 is built from 14 residues. The CDR3 DNA is TGTGCCAGCAGTTACACCTCTGGGGCCAACGTCCTGACTTTC. Protein product: CASSYTSGANVLTF.

This clone was seen only once. The rearrangement joins TRBV10-3 to TRBJ2-5; a weak D match, TRBD2 (5 bases). The germline V gene encodes CDR1 ENHRY and CDR2 SYGVKD. The CDR3 consists of 12 residues. With 2 bases removed from V and 4 bases from J, the gap between germline ends came to 5 bases. In DNA form, the CDR3 reads TGTGCCATCAGTGAGGGAGGAGAGACCCAGTACTTC. It is translated as CAISEGGETQYF.

The chain's CDR3 is CASSATSRPGNLAKNIQYF. The CDR3 DNA reads as TGTGCCAGCAGTGCTACCTCCCGACCAGGGAATCTAGCCAAAAACATTCAGTACTTC. This rearrangement joins TRBV6-1 to TRBJ2-4; D might be TRBD1 (5 bases). The CDR3 covers 19 residues. Trimming removed 4 bases from V and 0 bases from J, with 22 bases in between. Germline values: CDR1 MNHNS, CDR2 SASEGT.

The rearrangement uses TRBV5-1 and TRBJ2-5; the D is unclear. This CDR3 has 12 residues. The V gene lost 4 bases and the J gene lost 5 bases, with 9 bases spanning the gap. Germline CDR1 reads SGHRS; CDR2 reads YFSETQ. The CDR3, as DNA: TGCGCCAGCAGCCAGTCCGGGGAGACCCAGTACTTC. It yields the protein CASSQSGETQYF.

V gene TRBV5-1 combines with J gene TRBJ2-2, with no clear D. The germline gives CDR1 SGHRS, CDR2 YFSETQ. V lost 0 bases and J 5 bases, leaving 8 bases between the germline ends. The CDR3 length is 14 residues. The CDR3 DNA follows: TGCGCCAGCAGCTTGGCCGATGAAACCGGGGAGCTGTTTTTT. As protein: CASSLADETGELFF.

This clone was picked up a small number of times. This chain's CDR3 is CASSQQGSGELFF. The CDR3 region has the DNA TGTGCCAGCAGCCAACAGGGGTCCGGGGAGCTGTTTTTT. The V gene is TRBV14, the J gene TRBJ2-2; D is perhaps TRBD1 (6 bases). The germline V gene has CDR1 SGHDN and CDR2 FVKESK. This CDR3 has 13 amino acids. V was trimmed by 2 bases and J by 6 bases, leaving 7 bases between them.

This clone was seen only a few times. This chain joins TRBV19 and TRBJ1-5; D is unclear. Germline V lookup: CDR1 LNHDA, CDR2 SQIVND (reference sequence). Between the trimmed V and J ends, which lost 3 bases and 3 bases, there was a span of 9 bases. This CDR3 has 14 amino acids. The CDR3 bases are TGTGCCAGTAGTATTTCGGGTACCAATCAGCCCCAGCATTTT. This codes for CASSISGTNQPQHF.

The chain employs TRBV5-6 and TRBJ1-5; TRBD1 matches 9 bases. V lost 3 bases, J lost 6 bases, and 4 bases stayed unmatched. Germline V gene lookup returns CDR1 SGHDT and CDR2 YYEEEE. CDR3 length: 14 amino acids. The CDR3 sequence is CASSSGDRAQPQHF. CDR3 nucleotide sequence: TGTGCCAGCAGCTCGGGGGACAGGGCTCAGCCCCAGCATTTT.

The chain joins TRBV15 to TRBJ2-5; D perhaps matches TRBD2 (5 bases). Trimming removed 1 base from V and 5 bases from J, with 11 bases in between. This CDR3 has 14 amino acids. Germline loops: CDR1 LNHNV, CDR2 YYDKDF (reference sequence). CDR3 in DNA: TGTGCCACCAGCAGAGTGACGGGAAGTGAGACCCAGTACTTC. Translated, it gives CATSRVTGSETQYF.

This chain uses TRBV27 with TRBJ2-7; D perhaps matches TRBD2 (5 bases). This CDR3 has 14 amino acids. Germline CDR1 and CDR2: MNHEY and SMNVEV (reference sequence). Trimming left V 3 bases short and J 1 base short, with 10 bases between. The CDR3 spells CASSLKTGSYEQYF. The CDR3 DNA reads as TGTGCCAGCAGTTTGAAAACGGGATCCTACGAGCAGTACTTC.

Only a few counts were recorded for this clone. This chain uses TRBV29-1 with TRBJ2-1; no clear D. CDR3 length equals 11 residues. Trimming left V 7 bases short and J 5 bases short, with 9 bases between. Germline V gene lookup returns CDR1 SQVTM and CDR2 ANQGSEA. This chain's CDR3 is CSGYEHNEQFF. DNA of the CDR3: TGCAGCGGTTATGAACACAATGAGCAGTTCTTC.